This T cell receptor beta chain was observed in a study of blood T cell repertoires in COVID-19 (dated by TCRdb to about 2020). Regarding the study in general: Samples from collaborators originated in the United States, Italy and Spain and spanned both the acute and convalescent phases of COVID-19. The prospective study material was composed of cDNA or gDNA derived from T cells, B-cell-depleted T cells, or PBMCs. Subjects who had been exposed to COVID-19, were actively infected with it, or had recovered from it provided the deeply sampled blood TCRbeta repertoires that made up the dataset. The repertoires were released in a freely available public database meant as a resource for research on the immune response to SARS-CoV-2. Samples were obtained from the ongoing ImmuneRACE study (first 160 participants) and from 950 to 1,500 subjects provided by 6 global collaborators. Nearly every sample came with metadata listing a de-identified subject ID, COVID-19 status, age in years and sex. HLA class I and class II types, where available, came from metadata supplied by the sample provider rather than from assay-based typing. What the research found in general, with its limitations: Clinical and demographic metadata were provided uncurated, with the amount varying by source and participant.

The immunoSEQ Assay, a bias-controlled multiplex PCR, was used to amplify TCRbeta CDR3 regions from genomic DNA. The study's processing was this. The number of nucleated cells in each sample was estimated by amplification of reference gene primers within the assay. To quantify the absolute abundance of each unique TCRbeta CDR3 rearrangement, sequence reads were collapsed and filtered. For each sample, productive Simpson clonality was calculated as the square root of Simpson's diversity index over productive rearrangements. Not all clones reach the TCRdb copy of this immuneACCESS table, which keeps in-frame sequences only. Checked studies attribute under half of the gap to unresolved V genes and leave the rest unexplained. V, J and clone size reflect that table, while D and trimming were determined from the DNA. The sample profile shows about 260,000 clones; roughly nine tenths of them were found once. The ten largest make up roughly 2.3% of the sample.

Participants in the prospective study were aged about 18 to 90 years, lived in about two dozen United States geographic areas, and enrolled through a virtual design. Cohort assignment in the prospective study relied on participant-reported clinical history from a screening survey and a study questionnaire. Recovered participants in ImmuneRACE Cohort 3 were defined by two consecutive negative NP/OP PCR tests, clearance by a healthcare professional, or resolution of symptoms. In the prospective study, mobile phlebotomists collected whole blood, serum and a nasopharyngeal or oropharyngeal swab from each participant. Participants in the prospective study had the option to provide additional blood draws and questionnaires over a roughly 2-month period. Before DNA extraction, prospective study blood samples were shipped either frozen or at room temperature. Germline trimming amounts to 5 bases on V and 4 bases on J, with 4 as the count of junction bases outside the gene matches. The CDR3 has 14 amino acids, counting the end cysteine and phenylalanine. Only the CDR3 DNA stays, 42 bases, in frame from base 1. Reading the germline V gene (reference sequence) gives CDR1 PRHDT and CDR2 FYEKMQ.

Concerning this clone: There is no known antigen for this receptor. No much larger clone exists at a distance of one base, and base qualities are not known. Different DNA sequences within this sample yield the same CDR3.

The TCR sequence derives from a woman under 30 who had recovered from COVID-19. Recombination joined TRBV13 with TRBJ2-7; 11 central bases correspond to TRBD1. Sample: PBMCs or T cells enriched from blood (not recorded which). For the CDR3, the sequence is CASSPDRGLYEQYF. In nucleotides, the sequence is TGTGCCAGCAGCCCGGACAGGGGGCTATACGAGCAGTACTTC.